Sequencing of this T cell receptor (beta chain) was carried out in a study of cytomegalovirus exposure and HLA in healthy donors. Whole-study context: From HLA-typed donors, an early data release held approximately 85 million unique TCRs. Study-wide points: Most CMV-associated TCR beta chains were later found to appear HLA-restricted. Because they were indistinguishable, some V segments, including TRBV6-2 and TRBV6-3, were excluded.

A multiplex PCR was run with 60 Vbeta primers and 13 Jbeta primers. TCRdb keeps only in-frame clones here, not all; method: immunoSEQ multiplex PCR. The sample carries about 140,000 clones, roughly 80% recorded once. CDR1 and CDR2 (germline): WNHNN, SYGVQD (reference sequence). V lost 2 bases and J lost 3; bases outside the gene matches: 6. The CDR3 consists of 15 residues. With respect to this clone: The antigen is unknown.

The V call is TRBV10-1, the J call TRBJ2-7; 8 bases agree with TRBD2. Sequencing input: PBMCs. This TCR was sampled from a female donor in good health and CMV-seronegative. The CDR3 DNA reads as TGCGCCAGCAGTGAGGGACTAAGCGGGAGCTACGAGCAGTACTTC. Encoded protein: CASSEGLSGSYEQYF.